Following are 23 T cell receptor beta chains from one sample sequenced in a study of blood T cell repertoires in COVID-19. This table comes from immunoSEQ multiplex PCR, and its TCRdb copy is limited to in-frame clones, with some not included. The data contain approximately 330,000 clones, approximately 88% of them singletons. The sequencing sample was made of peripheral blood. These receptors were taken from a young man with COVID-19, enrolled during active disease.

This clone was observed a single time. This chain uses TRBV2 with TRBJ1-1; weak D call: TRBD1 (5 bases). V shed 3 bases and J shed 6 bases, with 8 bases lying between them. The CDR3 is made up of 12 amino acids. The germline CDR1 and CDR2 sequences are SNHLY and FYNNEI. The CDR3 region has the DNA TGTGCCAGCAGTGATCAGGGATCTGAAGCTTTCTTT. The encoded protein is CASSDQGSEAFF.

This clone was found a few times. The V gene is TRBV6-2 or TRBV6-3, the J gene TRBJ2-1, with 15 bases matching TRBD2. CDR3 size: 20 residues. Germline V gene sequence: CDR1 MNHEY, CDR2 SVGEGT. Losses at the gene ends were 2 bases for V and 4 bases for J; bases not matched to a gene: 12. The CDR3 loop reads CASSYPGLAGGQASYNEQFF. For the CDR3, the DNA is TGTGCCAGCAGTTACCCGGGACTAGCGGGGGGACAAGCAAGTTACAATGAGCAGTTCTTC.

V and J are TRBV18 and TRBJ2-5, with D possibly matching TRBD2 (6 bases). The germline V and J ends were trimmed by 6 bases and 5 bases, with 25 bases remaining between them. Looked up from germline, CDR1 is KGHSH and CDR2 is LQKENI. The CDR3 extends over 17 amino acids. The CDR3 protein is CASSPTGGKGLGETQYF. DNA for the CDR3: TGTGCCAGCTCGCCGACCGGCGGGAAGGGGCTAGGGGAGACCCAGTACTTC.

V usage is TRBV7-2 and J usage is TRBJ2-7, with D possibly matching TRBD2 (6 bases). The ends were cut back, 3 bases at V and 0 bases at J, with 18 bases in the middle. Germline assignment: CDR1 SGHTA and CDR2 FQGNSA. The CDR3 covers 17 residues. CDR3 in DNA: TGTGCCAGCAGCTTCGTAATCGGGGGAGGTTTCTCCTACGAGCAGTACTTC. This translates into CASSFVIGGGFSYEQYF.

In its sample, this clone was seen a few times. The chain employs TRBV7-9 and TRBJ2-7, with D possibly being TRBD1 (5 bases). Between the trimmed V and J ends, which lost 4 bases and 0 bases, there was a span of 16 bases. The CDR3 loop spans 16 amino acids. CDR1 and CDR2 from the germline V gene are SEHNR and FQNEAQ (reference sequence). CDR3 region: CASSSPVGVPSYEQYF. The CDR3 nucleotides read TGTGCCAGCAGCTCCCCTGTAGGGGTACCCTCCTACGAGCAGTACTTC.

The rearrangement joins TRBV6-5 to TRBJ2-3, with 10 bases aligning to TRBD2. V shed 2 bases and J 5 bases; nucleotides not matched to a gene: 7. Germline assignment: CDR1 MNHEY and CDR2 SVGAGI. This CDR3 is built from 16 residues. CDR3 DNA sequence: TGTGCCAGCAGTTACCGAAGCGGGGGGGGAGGAGATACGCAGTATTTT. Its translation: CASSYRSGGGGDTQYF.

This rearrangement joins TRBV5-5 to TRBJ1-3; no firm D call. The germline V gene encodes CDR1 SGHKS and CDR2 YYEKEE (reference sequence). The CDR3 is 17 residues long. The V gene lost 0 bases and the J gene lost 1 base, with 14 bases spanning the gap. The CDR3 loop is CASSLEQPPSSGNTIYF. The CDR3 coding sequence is TGTGCCAGCAGCTTGGAACAGCCACCAAGTTCTGGAAACACCATATATTTT.

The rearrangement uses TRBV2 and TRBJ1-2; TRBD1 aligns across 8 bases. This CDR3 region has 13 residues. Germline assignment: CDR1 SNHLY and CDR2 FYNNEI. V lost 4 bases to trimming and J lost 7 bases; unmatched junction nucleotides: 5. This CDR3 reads CASSVLTGAGYTF. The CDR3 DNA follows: TGTGCCAGCAGTGTGTTGACAGGGGCTGGCTACACCTTC.

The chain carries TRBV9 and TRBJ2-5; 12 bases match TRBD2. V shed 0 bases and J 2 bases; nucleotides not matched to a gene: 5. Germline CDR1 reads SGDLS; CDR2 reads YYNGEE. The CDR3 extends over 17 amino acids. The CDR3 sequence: CASSVGSSGGAQETQYF. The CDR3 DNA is TGTGCCAGCAGCGTAGGGTCTAGCGGGGGGGCACAAGAGACCCAGTACTTC.

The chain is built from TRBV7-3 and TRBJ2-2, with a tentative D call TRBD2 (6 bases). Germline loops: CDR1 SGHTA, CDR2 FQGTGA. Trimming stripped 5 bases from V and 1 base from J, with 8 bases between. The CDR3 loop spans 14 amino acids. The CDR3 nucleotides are TGTGCCAGCAGCCCGACTAGGAACACCGGGGAGCTGTTTTTT. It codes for CASSPTRNTGELFF.

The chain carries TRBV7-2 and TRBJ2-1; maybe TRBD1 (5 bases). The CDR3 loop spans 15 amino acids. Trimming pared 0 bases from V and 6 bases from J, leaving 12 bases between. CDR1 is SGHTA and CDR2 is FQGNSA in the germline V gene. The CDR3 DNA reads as TGTGCCAGCAGCTTAGCTAGGGGCGGAAGCAATGAGCAGTTCTTC. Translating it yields CASSLARGGSNEQFF.

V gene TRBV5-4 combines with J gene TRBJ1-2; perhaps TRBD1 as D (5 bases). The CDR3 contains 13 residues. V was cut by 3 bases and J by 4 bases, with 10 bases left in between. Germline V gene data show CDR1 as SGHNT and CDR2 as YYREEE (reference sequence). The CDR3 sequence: CASSSTELYGYTF. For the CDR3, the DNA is TGTGCCAGCAGCTCGACAGAACTCTATGGCTACACCTTC.

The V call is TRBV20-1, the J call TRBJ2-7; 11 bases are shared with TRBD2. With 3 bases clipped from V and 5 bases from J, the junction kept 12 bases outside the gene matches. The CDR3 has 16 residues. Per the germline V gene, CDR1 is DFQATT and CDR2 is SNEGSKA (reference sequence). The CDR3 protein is CSASLHSGRVTHEQYF. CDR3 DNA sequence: TGCAGTGCTAGTCTCCATAGCGGGAGGGTCACCCACGAGCAGTACTTC.

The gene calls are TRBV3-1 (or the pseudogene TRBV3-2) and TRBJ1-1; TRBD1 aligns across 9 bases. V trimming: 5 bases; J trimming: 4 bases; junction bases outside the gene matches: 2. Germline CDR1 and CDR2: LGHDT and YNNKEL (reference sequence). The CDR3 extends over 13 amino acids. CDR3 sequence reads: CASSYRGLTEAFF. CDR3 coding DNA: TGTGCCAGCAGCTACAGGGGGCTCACTGAAGCTTTCTTT.

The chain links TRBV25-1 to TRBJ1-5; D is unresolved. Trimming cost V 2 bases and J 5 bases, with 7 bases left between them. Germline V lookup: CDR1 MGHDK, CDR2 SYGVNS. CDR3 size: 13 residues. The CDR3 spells CASSEGTYQPQHF. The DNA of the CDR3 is TGTGCCAGCAGTGAAGGCACCTATCAGCCCCAGCATTTT.

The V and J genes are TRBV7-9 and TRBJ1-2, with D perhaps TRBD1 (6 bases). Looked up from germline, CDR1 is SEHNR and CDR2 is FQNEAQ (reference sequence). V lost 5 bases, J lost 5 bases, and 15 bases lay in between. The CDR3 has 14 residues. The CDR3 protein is CASSDLTGRYGYTF. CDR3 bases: TGTGCCAGCAGCGATTTAACAGGGAGATATGGCTACACCTTC.

In nucleotides, the CDR3 is TGCGCCAGCTCCCGGGGTGCTGAGCAGTTCTTC. This codes for CASSRGAEQFF. The chain joins TRBV5-1 to TRBJ2-1, with D possibly being TRBD2 (5 bases). V dropped 7 bases and J dropped 9 bases, with 11 bases sitting between them. This CDR3 spans 11 amino acids. Germline CDR1 SGHRS, CDR2 YFSETQ.

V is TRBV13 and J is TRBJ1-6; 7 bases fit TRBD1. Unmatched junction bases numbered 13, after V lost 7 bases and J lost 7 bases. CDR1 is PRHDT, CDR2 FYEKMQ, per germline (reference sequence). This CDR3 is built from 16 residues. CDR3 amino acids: CASKMGRGLGNSPLHF. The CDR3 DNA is TGTGCCAGCAAGATGGGAAGGGGGCTTGGGAATTCACCCCTCCACTTT.

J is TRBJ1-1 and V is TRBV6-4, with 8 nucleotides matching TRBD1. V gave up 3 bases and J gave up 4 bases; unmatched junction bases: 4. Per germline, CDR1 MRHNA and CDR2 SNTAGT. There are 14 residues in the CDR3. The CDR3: CASSETDRATEAFF. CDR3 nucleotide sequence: TGTGCCAGCAGTGAAACGGACAGGGCCACTGAAGCTTTCTTT.

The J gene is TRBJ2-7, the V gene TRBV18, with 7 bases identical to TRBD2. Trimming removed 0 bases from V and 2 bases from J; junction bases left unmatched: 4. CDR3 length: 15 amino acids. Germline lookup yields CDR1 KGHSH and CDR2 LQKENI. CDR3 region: CASSPPGRGTYEQYF. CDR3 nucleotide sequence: TGTGCCAGCTCACCACCGGGGAGGGGTACCTACGAGCAGTACTTC. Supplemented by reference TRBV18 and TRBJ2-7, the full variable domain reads NAGVMQNPRHLVRRRGQEARLRCSPMKGHSHVYWYRQLPEEGLKFMVYLQKENIIDESGMPKERFSAEFPKEGPSILRIQQVVRGDSAAYFCASSPPGRGTYEQYFGPGTRLTVT.

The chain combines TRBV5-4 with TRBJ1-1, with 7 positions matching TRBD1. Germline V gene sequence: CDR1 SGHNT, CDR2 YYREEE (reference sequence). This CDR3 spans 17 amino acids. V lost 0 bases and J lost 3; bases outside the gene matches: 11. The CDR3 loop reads CASSLANRHRGDTEAFF. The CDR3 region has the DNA TGTGCCAGCAGCTTGGCCAATCGTCACAGGGGCGACACTGAAGCTTTCTTT.

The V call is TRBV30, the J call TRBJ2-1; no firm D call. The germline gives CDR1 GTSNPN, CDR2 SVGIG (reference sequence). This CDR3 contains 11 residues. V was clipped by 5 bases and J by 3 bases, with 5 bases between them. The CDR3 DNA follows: TGTGCCTGGTACAACTACAATGAGCAGTTCTTC. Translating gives CAWYNYNEQFF.

For the CDR3, the DNA is TGTGCCAGCAGTCCCCGGTCCGGTTCACCCCTCCACTTT. Amino acids: CASSPRSGSPLHF. The gene calls are TRBV6-2 or TRBV6-3 and TRBJ1-6; D gene unclear. Trimming removed 5 bases from V and 9 bases from J, with 11 bases in between. The CDR3 loop spans 13 amino acids. Germline CDR1 is MNHEY and CDR2 is SVGEGT.